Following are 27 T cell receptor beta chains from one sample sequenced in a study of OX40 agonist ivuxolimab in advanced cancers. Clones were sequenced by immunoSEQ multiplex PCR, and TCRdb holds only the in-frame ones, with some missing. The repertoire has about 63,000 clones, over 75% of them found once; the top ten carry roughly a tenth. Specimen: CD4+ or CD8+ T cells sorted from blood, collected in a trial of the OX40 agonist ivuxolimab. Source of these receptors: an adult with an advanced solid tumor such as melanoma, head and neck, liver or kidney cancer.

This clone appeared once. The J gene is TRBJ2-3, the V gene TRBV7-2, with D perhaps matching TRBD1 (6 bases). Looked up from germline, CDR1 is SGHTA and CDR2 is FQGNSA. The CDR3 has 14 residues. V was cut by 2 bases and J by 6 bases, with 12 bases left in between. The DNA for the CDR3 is TGTGCCAGCAGCTTAAACAGGGCCCCCGATACGCAGTATTTT. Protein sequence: CASSLNRAPDTQYF.

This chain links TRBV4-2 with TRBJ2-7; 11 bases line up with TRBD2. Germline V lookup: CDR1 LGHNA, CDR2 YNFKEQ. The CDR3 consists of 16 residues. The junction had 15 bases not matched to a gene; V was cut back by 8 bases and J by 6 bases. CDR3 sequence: CASADGASGRYSEQYF. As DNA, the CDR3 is TGTGCCAGCGCGGATGGGGCTAGCGGGAGGTACAGCGAGCAGTACTTC.

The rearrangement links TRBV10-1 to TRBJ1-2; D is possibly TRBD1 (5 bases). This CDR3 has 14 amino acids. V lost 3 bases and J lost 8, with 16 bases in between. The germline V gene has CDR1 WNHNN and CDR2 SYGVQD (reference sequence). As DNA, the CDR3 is TGCGCCAGCAGTGAAGCCGACAGAGGAGGCGGCTACACCTTC. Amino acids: CASSEADRGGGYTF.

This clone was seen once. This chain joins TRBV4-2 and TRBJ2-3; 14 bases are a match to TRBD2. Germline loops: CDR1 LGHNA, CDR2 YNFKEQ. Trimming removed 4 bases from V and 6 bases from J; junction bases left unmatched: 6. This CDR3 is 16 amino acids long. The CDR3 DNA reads TGTGCCAGCAGCCTTCCGGGACTAGCGGGAGTTGATACGCAGTATTTT. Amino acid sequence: CASSLPGLAGVDTQYF.

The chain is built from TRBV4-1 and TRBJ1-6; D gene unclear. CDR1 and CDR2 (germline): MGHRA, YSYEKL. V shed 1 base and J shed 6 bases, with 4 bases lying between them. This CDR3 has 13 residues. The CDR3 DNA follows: TGCGCCAGCAGCCAAGTCCTTAATTCACCCCTCCACTTT. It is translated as CASSQVLNSPLHF.

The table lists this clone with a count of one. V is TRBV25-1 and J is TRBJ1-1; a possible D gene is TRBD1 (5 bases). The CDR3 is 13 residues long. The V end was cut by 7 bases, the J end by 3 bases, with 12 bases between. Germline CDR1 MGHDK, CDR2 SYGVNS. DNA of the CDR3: TGTGCCAGCACAGACCCAGGGTACACTGAAGCTTTCTTT. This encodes CASTDPGYTEAFF.

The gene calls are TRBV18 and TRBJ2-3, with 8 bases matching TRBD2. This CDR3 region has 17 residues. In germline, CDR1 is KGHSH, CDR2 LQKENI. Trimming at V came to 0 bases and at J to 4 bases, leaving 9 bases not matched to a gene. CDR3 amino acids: CASSPPAPGGVADTQYF. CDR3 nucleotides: TGTGCCAGCTCACCACCGGCGCCGGGGGGGGTCGCAGATACGCAGTATTTT.

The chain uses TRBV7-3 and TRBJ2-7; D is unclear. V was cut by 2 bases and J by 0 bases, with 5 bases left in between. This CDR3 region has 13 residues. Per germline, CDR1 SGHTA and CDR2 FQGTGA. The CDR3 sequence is CASSLASSYEQYF. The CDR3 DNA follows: TGTGCCAGCAGCTTAGCGAGCTCCTACGAGCAGTACTTC.

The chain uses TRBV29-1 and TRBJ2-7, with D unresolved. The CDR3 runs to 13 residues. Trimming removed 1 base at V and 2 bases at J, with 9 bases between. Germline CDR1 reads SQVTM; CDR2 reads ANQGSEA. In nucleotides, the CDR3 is TGCAGCGTTGAAGGCCAGGAGACCTACGAGCAGTACTTC. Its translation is CSVEGQETYEQYF.

The CDR3 region has the DNA TGCGCCAGCAGCGGATCGGCCACTTCAACCTACAATGAGCAGTTCTTC. Translation: CASSGSATSTYNEQFF. The rearrangement links TRBV5-1 to TRBJ2-1; no firm D call. In germline, CDR1 is SGHRS, CDR2 YFSETQ. Trimming removed 4 bases at V and 2 bases at J, with 16 bases between. This CDR3 is 16 amino acids long.

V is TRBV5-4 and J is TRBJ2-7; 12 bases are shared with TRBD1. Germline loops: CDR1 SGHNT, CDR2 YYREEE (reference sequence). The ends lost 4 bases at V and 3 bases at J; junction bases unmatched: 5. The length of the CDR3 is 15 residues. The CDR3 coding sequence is TGTGCCAGCAGCAGCCGGGACAGGGGGCTCTACGAGCAGTACTTC. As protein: CASSSRDRGLYEQYF.

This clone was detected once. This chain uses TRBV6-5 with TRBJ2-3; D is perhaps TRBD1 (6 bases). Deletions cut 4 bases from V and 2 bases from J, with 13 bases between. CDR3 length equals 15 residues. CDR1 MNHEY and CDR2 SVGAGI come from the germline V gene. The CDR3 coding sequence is TGTGCCAGCAGTTCGGGACAACCTCCCACAGATACGCAGTATTTT. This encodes CASSSGQPPTDTQYF.

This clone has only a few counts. CDR3 amino acids: CASSDSNSPLHF. Here the CDR3 DNA reads TGTGCCAGCAGTGATTCGAATTCACCCCTCCACTTT. The chain has TRBV2 and TRBJ1-6; D not certain. Trimming cost V 3 bases and J 7 bases, with 4 bases left between them. The CDR3 is 12 amino acids. Per the germline V gene, CDR1 is SNHLY and CDR2 is FYNNEI.

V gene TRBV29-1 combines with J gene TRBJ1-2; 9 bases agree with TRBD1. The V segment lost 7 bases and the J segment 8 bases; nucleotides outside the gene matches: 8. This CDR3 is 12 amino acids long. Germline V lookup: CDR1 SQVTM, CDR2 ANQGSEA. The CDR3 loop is CSANRGLGGYTF. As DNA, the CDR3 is TGCAGCGCAAACAGGGGGCTTGGCGGCTACACCTTC.

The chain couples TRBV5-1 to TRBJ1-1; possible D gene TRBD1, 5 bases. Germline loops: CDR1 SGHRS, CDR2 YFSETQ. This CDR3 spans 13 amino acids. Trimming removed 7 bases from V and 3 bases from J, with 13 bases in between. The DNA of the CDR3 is TGCGCCAGCGCCCGGGGGTGGGACACTGAAGCTTTCTTT. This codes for CASARGWDTEAFF.

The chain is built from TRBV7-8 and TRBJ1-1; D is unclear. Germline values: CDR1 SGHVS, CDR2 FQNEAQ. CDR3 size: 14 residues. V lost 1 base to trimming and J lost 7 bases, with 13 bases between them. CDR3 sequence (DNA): TGTGCCAGCAGCTTAGGGGTTGGATCCGGTGAAGCTTTCTTT. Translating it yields CASSLGVGSGEAFF.

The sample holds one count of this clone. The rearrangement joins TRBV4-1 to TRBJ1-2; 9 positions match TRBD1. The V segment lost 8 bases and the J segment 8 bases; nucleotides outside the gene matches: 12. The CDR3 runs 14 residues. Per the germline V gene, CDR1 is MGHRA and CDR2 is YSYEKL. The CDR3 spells CASFFPGTGRGYTF. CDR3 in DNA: TGCGCCAGCTTTTTCCCGGGGACAGGGAGAGGCTACACCTTC.

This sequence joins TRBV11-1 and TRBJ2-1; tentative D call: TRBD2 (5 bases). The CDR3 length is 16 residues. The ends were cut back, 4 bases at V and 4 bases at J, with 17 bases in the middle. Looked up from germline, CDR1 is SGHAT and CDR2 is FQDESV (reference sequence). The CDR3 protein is CASSSGGSATYNEQFF. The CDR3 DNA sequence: TGTGCCAGCAGCTCAGGAGGTAGCGCCACGTACAATGAGCAGTTCTTC.

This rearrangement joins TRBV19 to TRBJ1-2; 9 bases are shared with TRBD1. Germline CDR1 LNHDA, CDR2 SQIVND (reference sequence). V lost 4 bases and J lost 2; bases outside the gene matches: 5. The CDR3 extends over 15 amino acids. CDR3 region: CASSKQGAGNYGYTF. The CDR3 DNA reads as TGTGCCAGTAGTAAACAGGGGGCAGGGAACTATGGCTACACCTTC.

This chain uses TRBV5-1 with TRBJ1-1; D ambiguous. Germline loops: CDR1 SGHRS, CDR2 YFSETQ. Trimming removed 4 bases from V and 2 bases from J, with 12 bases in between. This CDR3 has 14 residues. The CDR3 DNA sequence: TGCGCCAGCAGCATGACAACATCCAACACTGAAGCTTTCTTT. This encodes CASSMTTSNTEAFF.

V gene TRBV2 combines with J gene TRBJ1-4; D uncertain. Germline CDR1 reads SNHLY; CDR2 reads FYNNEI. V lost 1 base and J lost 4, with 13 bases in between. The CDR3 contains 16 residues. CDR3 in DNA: TGTGCCAGCAGTGAAGGCCCAGGCTCTGTTAATGAAAAACTGTTTTTT. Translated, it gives CASSEGPGSVNEKLFF. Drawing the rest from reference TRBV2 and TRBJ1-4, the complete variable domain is EPEVTQTPSHQVTQMGQEVILRCVPISNHLYFYWYRQILGQKVEFLVSFYNNEISEKSEIFDDQFSVERPDGSNFTLKIRSTKLEDSAMYFCASSEGPGSVNEKLFFGSGTQLSVL.

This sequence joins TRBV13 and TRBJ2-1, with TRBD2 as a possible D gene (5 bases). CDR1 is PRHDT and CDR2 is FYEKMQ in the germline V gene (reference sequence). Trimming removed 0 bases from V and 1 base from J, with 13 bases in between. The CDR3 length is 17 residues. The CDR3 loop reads CASSLGVARRSYNEQFF. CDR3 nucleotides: TGTGCCAGCAGCTTAGGTGTAGCGAGAAGATCCTACAATGAGCAGTTCTTC.

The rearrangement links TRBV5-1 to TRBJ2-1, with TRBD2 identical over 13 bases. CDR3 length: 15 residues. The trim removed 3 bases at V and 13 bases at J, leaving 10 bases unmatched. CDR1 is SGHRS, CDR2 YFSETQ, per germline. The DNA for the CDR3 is TGCGCCAGCAGCTATACTAGCGGGAGGGGTGACCCCCAGTTCTTC. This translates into CASSYTSGRGDPQFF.

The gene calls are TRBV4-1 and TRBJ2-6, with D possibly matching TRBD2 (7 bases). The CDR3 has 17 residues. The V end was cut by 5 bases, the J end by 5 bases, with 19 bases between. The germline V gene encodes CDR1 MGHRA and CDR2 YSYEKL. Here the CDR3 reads CASSRGGIVLRANVLTF. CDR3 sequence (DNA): TGCGCCAGCAGCAGGGGGGGGATAGTCCTCAGGGCCAACGTCCTGACTTTC.

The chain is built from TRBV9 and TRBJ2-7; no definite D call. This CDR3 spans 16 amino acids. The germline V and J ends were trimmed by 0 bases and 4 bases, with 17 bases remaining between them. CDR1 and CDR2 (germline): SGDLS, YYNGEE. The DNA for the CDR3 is TGTGCCAGCAGCGTAGGGGGTCTGCGCGGACGATACGAGCAGTACTTC. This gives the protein CASSVGGLRGRYEQYF.

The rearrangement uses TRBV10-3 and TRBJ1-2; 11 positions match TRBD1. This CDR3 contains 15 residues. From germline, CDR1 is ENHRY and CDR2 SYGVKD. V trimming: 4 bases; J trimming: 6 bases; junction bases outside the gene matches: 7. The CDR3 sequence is CAISGSGQGADGYTF. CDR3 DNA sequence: TGTGCCATCAGTGGGTCCGGACAGGGGGCAGATGGCTACACCTTC.

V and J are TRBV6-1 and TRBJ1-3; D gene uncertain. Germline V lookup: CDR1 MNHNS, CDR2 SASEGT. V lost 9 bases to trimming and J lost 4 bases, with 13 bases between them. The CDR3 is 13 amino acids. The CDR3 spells CASSVGGGNTIYF. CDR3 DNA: TGTGCCAGTTCAGTGGGCGGGGGAAACACCATATATTTT.